Each of the 6 T cell receptor beta chains below was sequenced from the same sample in a study of shared clonotypes between healthy human individuals. Data came from immunoSEQ multiplex PCR; TCRdb stores just in-frame clones and leaves some out. Found here are about 120,000 clones, about 71% of them singletons; the top ten hold over 20%. The specimen sequenced was memory CD8+ T cells sorted from blood. As to subset: CD45RO+ cells pooled with CCR7-negative TemRA cells. Source of these receptors: a woman between 25 and 40 years old in good health.

The V gene is TRBV28, the J gene TRBJ2-1; 8 positions agree with TRBD1. Germline lookup yields CDR1 MDHEN and CDR2 SYDVKM. The CDR3 extends over 14 amino acids. Trimming cost V 4 bases and J 8 bases; bases outside gene matches: 7. The CDR3 here is CASSWTGLMDEQFF. CDR3 bases: TGTGCCAGCAGTTGGACAGGGCTCATGGATGAGCAGTTCTTC.

This clone showed up many times. V is TRBV2 and J is TRBJ2-1, with 7 bases identical to TRBD1. Germline CDR1 and CDR2: SNHLY and FYNNEI. The CDR3 extends over 14 amino acids. The trim removed 7 bases at V and 2 bases at J, leaving 5 bases unmatched. CDR3 residues: CASNSGGPYNEQFF. The CDR3 DNA reads TGTGCCAGCAATTCAGGGGGTCCCTACAATGAGCAGTTCTTC.

This CDR3 reads CASSSAGREKLFF. CDR3 sequence (DNA): TGTGCCAGCAGTAGCGCAGGGAGGGAAAAACTGTTTTTT. This chain joins TRBV6-1 and TRBJ1-4; possible D gene TRBD1, 5 bases. The V gene's germline CDR1 is MNHNS and CDR2 SASEGT. The CDR3 is 13 residues long. Trimming shortened V by 5 bases and J by 8 bases, and 12 bases separated the two germline ends.

V and J are TRBV30 and TRBJ1-1; D is unresolved. CDR3 length: 13 residues. CDR1 and CDR2 (germline): GTSNPN, SVGIG (reference sequence). V was shortened by 2 bases and J by 3 bases, with 10 bases between the two germline ends. CDR3 coding DNA: TGTGCCTGGAGTTCAGGCGGGGACACTGAAGCTTTCTTT. Translation: CAWSSGGDTEAFF.

V usage is TRBV4-1 and J usage is TRBJ1-3; D may be TRBD1 (5 bases). The germline V gene encodes CDR1 MGHRA and CDR2 YSYEKL. Trimming took off 0 bases at V and 0 bases at J, with 12 bases between the two ends. The CDR3 covers 17 residues. CDR3 amino acids: CASSQDGGGLSGNTIYF. CDR3 in DNA: TGCGCCAGCAGCCAAGATGGGGGGGGTCTCTCTGGAAACACCATATATTTT.

This chain uses TRBV5-6 with TRBJ2-1, with 12 bases matching TRBD2. Trimming removed 1 base from V and 7 bases from J; junction bases left unmatched: 6. The germline CDR1 and CDR2 sequences are SGHDT and YYEEEE. This CDR3 spans 16 amino acids. The CDR3 is CASSLWTSGIGNEQFF. As DNA, the CDR3 is TGTGCCAGCAGCTTGTGGACTAGCGGGATCGGAAATGAGCAGTTCTTC.